This T cell receptor (beta chain) was captured in a study of blood T cell repertoires in COVID-19. On the study more broadly: Specimens from acute and convalescent COVID-19 originated in the United States, Italy and Spain.

Germline V gene data show CDR1 as SNHLY and CDR2 as FYNNEI. J was trimmed by 4 bases and V by 6 bases; bases with no gene match: 4. This CDR3 region has 14 residues. As processed by the authors: It was from reference gene primer amplification that nucleated cell counts were estimated. Generated by immunoSEQ multiplex PCR, the TCRdb table keeps only in-frame clones and is missing some. V, J and clone size are those of that table, while D and trimming were read from the DNA. The sample lists about 190,000 clones, more than 75% occurring once. Participant ages covered about 18 to 89 years across 25 or so US areas. In assigning cohorts, the study relied on participant-reported clinical history.

The specimen was PBMCs or T cells enriched from blood (not recorded which). This receptor was obtained from a woman aged 45-59 years who had recovered from COVID-19. The V call is TRBV2, the J call TRBJ2-5, with 11 positions matching TRBD1. The CDR3 DNA is TGTGCCAGCAGGAGGACAGGGGGCAGAGAGACCCAGTACTTC. It is translated as CASRRTGGRETQYF.